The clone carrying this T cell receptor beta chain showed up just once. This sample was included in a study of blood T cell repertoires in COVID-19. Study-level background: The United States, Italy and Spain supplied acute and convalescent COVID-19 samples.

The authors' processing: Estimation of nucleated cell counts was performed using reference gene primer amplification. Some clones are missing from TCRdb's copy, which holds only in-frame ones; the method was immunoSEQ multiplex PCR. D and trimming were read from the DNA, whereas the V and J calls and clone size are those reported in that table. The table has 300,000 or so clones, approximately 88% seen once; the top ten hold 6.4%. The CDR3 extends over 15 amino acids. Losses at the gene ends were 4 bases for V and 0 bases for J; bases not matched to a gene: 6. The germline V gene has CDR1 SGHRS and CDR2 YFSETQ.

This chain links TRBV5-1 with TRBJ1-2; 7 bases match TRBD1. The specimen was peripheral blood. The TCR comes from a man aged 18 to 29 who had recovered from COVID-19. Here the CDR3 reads CASSNWTGANYGYTF. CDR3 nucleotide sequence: TGCGCCAGCAGCAATTGGACAGGCGCTAACTATGGCTACACCTTC.